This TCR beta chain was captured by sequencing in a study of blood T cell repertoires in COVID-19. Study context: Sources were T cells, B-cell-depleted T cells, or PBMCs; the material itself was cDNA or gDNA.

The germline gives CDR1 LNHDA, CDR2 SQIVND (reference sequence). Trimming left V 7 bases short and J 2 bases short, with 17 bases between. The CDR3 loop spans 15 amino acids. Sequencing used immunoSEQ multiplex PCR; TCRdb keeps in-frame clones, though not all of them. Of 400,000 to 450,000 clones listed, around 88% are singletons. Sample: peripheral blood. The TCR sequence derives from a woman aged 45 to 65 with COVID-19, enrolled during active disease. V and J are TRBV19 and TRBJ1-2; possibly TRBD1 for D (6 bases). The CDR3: CASNPFDRLNYGYTF. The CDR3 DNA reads TGTGCCAGTAACCCCTTTGACAGGCTCAACTATGGCTACACCTTC.